These T cell receptor beta chains were read from a single sample in a study of blood T cell repertoires in COVID-19. Clones were sequenced by immunoSEQ multiplex PCR, and TCRdb holds only the in-frame ones, with some missing. This table has roughly 120,000 clones, 80% appearing once. What was sequenced was peripheral blood. These TCRs come from a human donor in a cohort sampled during active or convalescent COVID-19. Both conserved end residues are part of each CDR3. Fields, in order: D gene, CDR3 length, V gene, J gene, clone size, CDR3 protein, CDR3 DNA. The D gene is left open where the match is weak. Only some rows state a clone size, as once, few, many or a class for expanded clones.

>TRBD2|15|TRBV27|TRBJ2-1|-
CASSRPGTSYNEQFF
TGTGCCAGCAGTCGCCCGGGGACTAGTTATAATGAGCAGTTCTTC
>-|14|TRBV14|TRBJ1-1|once
CASSPLGRNTEAFF
TGTGCCAGCAGCCCCCTAGGAAGAAACACTGAAGCTTTCTTT
>-|16|TRBV3-1/TRBV3-2|TRBJ1-5|-
CASSPTGQLVGQPQHF
TGTGCCAGCAGCCCTACTGGACAGCTGGTGGGTCAGCCCCAGCATTTT
>TRBD1|16|TRBV28|TRBJ1-6|-
CASSSQGAAYNSPLHF
TGTGCCAGCAGTTCACAGGGGGCCGCCTATAATTCACCCCTCCACTTT
>-|13|TRBV18|TRBJ1-1|-
CASSPPGNTEAFF
TGTGCCAGCTCACCCCCAGGGAACACTGAAGCTTTCTTT
>-|15|TRBV3-1/TRBV3-2|TRBJ2-2|-
CASSPSDRNTGELFF
TGTGCCAGCAGCCCTTCGGACAGAAACACCGGGGAGCTGTTTTTT
>TRBD2|15|TRBV10-3|TRBJ2-2|-
CAISPSGGAAGELFF
TGTGCCATCAGCCCTAGCGGGGGGGCGGCCGGGGAGCTGTTTTTT
>-|17|TRBV21-1|TRBJ1-4|-
CASSKEANCRCNEKLFF
TGTGCCAGCAGCAAAGAAGCTAACTGCCGCTGTAATGAAAAACTGTTTTTT
>-|15|TRBV30|TRBJ2-1|few
CAWSVPDSSYNEQFF
TGTGCCTGGAGTGTGCCGGACAGCTCCTACAATGAGCAGTTCTTC
>-|14|TRBV6-6|TRBJ2-2|few
CASTETANTGELFF
TGTGCCAGCACCGAGACAGCAAACACCGGGGAGCTGTTTTTT
>TRBD1|15|TRBV13|TRBJ1-1|-
CASSIYGQVNTEAFF
TGTGCCAGCAGCATATACGGACAGGTGAACACTGAAGCTTTCTTT
>-|14|TRBV5-4|TRBJ1-1|-
CASRSTGLNTEAFF
TGTGCCAGCAGGAGCACAGGGCTGAACACTGAAGCTTTCTTT